The T cell receptor (beta chain) described here comes from a study of blood T cell repertoires in COVID-19. Original processing notes: It was from reference gene primer amplification that nucleated cell counts were estimated. The table came from immunoSEQ multiplex PCR; TCRdb's copy has only in-frame clones and leaves some out. The D gene and trimming were derived from the DNA, and the V and J assignments and clone size from that table. The table lists tens of thousands of clones, around 94% of them singletons. The CDR3 runs 13 residues. J was trimmed by 4 bases and V by 0 bases; bases with no gene match: 0. Per germline, CDR1 SGDLS and CDR2 YYNGEE.

The receptor's source is a middle-aged man with COVID-19, enrolled during active disease. V usage is TRBV9 and J usage is TRBJ1-2; 7 bases match TRBD1. The sequenced sample consisted of peripheral blood. The CDR3 loop reads CASSVEGAYGYTF. CDR3 nucleotides: TGTGCCAGCAGCGTAGAGGGGGCCTATGGCTACACCTTC.